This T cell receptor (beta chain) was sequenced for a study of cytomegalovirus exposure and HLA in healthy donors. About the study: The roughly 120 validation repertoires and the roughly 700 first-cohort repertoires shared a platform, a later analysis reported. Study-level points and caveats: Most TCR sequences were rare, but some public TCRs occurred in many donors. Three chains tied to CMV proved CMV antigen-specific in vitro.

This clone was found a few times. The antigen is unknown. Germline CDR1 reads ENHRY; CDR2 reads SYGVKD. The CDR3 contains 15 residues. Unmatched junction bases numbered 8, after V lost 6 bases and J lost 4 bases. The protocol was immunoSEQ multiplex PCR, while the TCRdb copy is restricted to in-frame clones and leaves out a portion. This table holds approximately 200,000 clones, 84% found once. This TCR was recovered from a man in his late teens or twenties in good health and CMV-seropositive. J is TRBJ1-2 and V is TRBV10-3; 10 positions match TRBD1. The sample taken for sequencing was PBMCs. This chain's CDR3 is CAIRSDRGRGYGYTF. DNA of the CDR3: TGTGCCATCAGATCCGACAGGGGGCGCGGCTATGGCTACACCTTC.